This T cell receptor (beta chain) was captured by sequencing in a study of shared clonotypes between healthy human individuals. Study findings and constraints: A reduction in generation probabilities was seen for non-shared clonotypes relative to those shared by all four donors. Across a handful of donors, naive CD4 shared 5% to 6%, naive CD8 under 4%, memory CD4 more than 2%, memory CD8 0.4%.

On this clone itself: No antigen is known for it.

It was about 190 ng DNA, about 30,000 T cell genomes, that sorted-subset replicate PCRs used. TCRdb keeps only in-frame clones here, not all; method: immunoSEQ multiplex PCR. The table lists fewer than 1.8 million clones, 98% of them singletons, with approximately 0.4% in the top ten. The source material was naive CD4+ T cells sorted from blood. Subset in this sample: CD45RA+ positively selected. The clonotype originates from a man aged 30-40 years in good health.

The CDR3 nucleotides read TGTGCCAGCTCACAGGATCTCCACTCCTACAATGAGCAGTTCTTC. It yields the protein CASSQDLHSYNEQFF. The V and J genes are TRBV18 and TRBJ2-1; D is uncertain. The CDR3 loop spans 15 amino acids. V was shortened by 4 bases and J by 0 bases, with 10 bases between the two germline ends. CDR1 KGHSH and CDR2 LQKENI come from the germline V gene.